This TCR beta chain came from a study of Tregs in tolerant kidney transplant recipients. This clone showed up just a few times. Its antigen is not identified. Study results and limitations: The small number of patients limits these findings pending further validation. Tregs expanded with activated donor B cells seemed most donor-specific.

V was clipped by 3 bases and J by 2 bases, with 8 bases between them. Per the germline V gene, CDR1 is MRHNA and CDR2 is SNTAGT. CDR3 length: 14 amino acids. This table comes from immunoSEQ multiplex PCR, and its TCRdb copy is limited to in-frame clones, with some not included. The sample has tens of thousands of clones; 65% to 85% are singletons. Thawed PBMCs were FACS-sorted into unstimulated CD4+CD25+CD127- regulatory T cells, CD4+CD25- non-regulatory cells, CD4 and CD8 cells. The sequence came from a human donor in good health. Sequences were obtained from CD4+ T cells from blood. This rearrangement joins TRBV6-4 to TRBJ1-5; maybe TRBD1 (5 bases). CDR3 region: CASSEQQGNQPQHF. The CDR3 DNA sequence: TGTGCCAGCAGTGAGCAACAGGGCAATCAGCCCCAGCATTTT.